These 9 T cell receptor beta chains were all obtained from the same sample, sequenced in a study of blood T cell repertoires in COVID-19. Generated by immunoSEQ multiplex PCR, the TCRdb table keeps only in-frame clones and is missing some. The table shows 130,000 to 150,000 clones, with about four fifths occurring only once. Sequenced input: peripheral blood. The receptor source for this set is a man in his 70s who had recovered from COVID-19.

V gene TRBV19 combines with J gene TRBJ2-5; 7 nucleotides line up with TRBD2. The CDR3 totals 16 residues. Germline V gene sequence: CDR1 LNHDA, CDR2 SQIVND (reference sequence). Germline trimming cut 3 bases from V and 0 bases from J; bases unmatched to any gene: 7. CDR3 sequence: CASSIRTSANQETQYF. CDR3 nucleotide sequence: TGTGCCAGTAGTATCAGAACTAGCGCCAACCAAGAGACCCAGTACTTC.

The V and J genes are TRBV19 and TRBJ2-1, with 9 bases that match TRBD2. CDR3 size: 15 residues. Germline V gives CDR1 LNHDA, CDR2 SQIVND (reference sequence). V lost 4 bases and J lost 7; bases outside the gene matches: 8. CDR3 sequence: CASSTLAGSGNEQFF. The DNA of the CDR3 is TGTGCCAGTAGTACCCTAGCGGGATCAGGGAATGAGCAGTTCTTC.

The DNA for the CDR3 is TGTGCCTGGAGTGTACCGAGACAGGGTATCTATGGCTACACCTTC. The encoded protein is CAWSVPRQGIYGYTF. The chain combines TRBV30 with TRBJ1-2; 7 nucleotides agree with TRBD1. In germline, CDR1 is GTSNPN, CDR2 SVGIG (reference sequence). The length of the CDR3 is 15 residues. Trimming removed 0 bases from V and 4 bases from J; junction bases left unmatched: 8.

The chain has TRBV18 and TRBJ2-1; no clear D. Looked up from germline, CDR1 is KGHSH and CDR2 is LQKENI. This CDR3 has 15 amino acids. Trimming shortened V by 2 bases and J by 2 bases, and 10 bases separated the two germline ends. The CDR3 DNA reads TGTGCCAGCTCACCAGATGTAGCTCCCTACAATGAGCAGTTCTTC. It encodes CASSPDVAPYNEQFF.

The rearrangement links TRBV4-2 to TRBJ1-2, with 8 positions matching TRBD1. This CDR3 spans 19 amino acids. CDR1 and CDR2 (germline): LGHNA, YNFKEQ. V lost 0 bases and J lost 6; bases outside the gene matches: 18. CDR3 DNA: TGTGCCAGCAGCCAAGATCAGTCGGGACAGGCTTATTCCATTGATGGCTACACCTTC. It is translated as CASSQDQSGQAYSIDGYTF.

The chain has TRBV23-1 and TRBJ1-2; 8 bases line up with TRBD1. TRBV23-1 is an ORF for which the function is uncertain. V trimming: 0 bases; J trimming: 2 bases; junction bases outside the gene matches: 5. This CDR3 has 16 amino acids. CDR3 residues: CASSQSRTGINYGYTF. The CDR3 nucleotides are TGCGCCAGCAGTCAATCCCGGACAGGGATCAACTATGGCTACACCTTC.

The chain joins TRBV2 to TRBJ2-7; D is possibly TRBD2 (6 bases). The germline V and J ends were trimmed by 7 bases and 0 bases, with 13 bases remaining between them. CDR1 and CDR2 (germline): SNHLY, FYNNEI. This CDR3 is 14 amino acids long. DNA for the CDR3: TGTGCCAGCAAAGAGGCGGGACTCTCCTACGAGCAGTACTTC. Its protein is CASKEAGLSYEQYF.

The genes are TRBV4-3 and TRBJ2-1; 11 bases map to TRBD2. CDR1 LGHNA and CDR2 YSLEER come from the germline V gene. The CDR3 is 17 amino acids. J lost 7 bases, V lost 0 bases, and 8 bases had no gene match. The CDR3 loop reads CASSQDPIGTSGNEQFF. CDR3 nucleotides: TGCGCCAGCAGCCAAGATCCAATTGGGACTAGCGGAAATGAGCAGTTCTTC.

V is TRBV5-5 and J is TRBJ2-1, with no clear D. Germline CDR1 and CDR2: SGHKS and YYEKEE (reference sequence). The CDR3 has 15 amino acids. V was pared by 1 base and J by 7 bases, with 15 bases between. As DNA, the CDR3 is TGTGCCAGCAGCTTGAATTGGGCAGCAACTAATGAGCAGTTCTTC. Residues: CASSLNWAATNEQFF. Based on the CDR3 plus reference TRBV5-5 and TRBJ2-1, the full variable domain is DAGVTQSPTHLIKTRGQQVTLRCSPISGHKSVSWYQQVLGQGPQFIFQYYEKEERGRGNFPDRFSARQFPNYSSELNVNALLLGDSALYLCASSLNWAATNEQFFGPGTRLTVL.